The next 25 T cell receptor beta chains were all read from a single sample in a study of control samples from healthy donors and cancer patients. Only in-frame clones appear in the TCRdb table, and some are missing; sequencing was by immunoSEQ multiplex PCR. The sample lists 110,000 to 150,000 clones; over 90% were seen once. The sequenced material came from PBMCs. These receptors originate from a man in his sixties with colorectal cancer.

The rearrangement links TRBV15 to TRBJ2-2; the D gene could be TRBD1 or TRBD2 (5 bases each). This CDR3 is built from 15 residues. Germline values: CDR1 LNHNV, CDR2 YYDKDF (reference sequence). Trimming removed 0 bases from V and 4 bases from J, with 9 bases in between. The CDR3 loop reads CATSRDRGATGELFF. The CDR3 DNA is TGTGCCACCAGCAGAGATAGAGGGGCCACCGGGGAGCTGTTTTTT.

This rearrangement joins TRBV7-2 to TRBJ1-1; a weak D match, TRBD1 (6 bases). Trimming took off 4 bases at V and 2 bases at J, with 26 bases between the two ends. This CDR3 spans 19 amino acids. Looked up from germline, CDR1 is SGHTA and CDR2 is FQGNSA. CDR3 DNA: TGTGCCAGCAGCTCCAGGCCGAAGGGGGGCGTATGGAGTAACACTGAAGCTTTCTTT. Residues: CASSSRPKGGVWSNTEAFF.

The rearrangement uses TRBV7-8 and TRBJ2-7; D may be TRBD1 (6 bases). Germline V lookup: CDR1 SGHVS, CDR2 FQNEAQ. V dropped 1 base and J dropped 4 bases, with 11 bases sitting between them. This CDR3 is 14 amino acids long. Here the CDR3 reads CASSLESGAYEQYF. The CDR3 nucleotides read TGTGCCAGCAGCTTAGAATCAGGGGCGTACGAGCAGTACTTC.

The V gene is TRBV10-3, the J gene TRBJ1-4, with D unresolved. Per the germline V gene, CDR1 is ENHRY and CDR2 is SYGVKD. This CDR3 contains 13 residues. V lost 4 bases, J lost 0 bases, and 3 bases lay in between. CDR3 sequence reads: CAISAATNEKLFF. The CDR3 bases are TGTGCCATCAGTGCAGCAACTAATGAAAAACTGTTTTTT.

The chain uses TRBV18 and TRBJ1-5; 8 nucleotides agree with TRBD1. The CDR3 runs 17 residues. V shed 3 bases, J shed 6 bases, and the junction held 13 bases outside the gene matches. In germline, CDR1 is KGHSH, CDR2 LQKENI. The CDR3 DNA reads as TGTGCCAGCTCACCCCCCCTGGCAGGGGGCACGGGTCAGCCCCAGCATTTT. Translating it yields CASSPPLAGGTGQPQHF.

The rearrangement uses TRBV12-3 or TRBV12-4 and TRBJ1-5, with D unresolved. The CDR3 totals 11 residues. With 6 bases removed from V and 5 bases from J, the gap between germline ends came to 5 bases. CDR3 DNA: TGTGCCAGCAGCCCCGATCAGCCCCAGCATTTT. Its translation is CASSPDQPQHF.

The J gene is TRBJ2-2, the V gene TRBV4-1; 8 bases map to TRBD1. Germline CDR1 is MGHRA and CDR2 is YSYEKL. The CDR3 covers 16 residues. V lost 7 bases and J lost 1; bases outside the gene matches: 8. The CDR3 coding sequence is TGCGCCAGCAATCGAGCCGGGACAGGGAACACCGGGGAGCTGTTTTTT. Protein product: CASNRAGTGNTGELFF.

The chain combines TRBV6-6 with TRBJ2-5, with TRBD2 identical over 14 bases. The V gene's germline CDR1 is MNHNY and CDR2 SVGAGI (reference sequence). The CDR3 is made up of 19 amino acids. V lost 5 bases and J lost 4; bases outside the gene matches: 15. As DNA, the CDR3 is TGTGCCAGCAGTCCTCTCTCTTACCGGACTAGCGGGGGGATAGAGACCCAGTACTTC. Residues: CASSPLSYRTSGGIETQYF.

This chain uses TRBV6-5 with TRBJ1-1; TRBD1 matches 10 bases. This CDR3 contains 14 residues. Germline CDR1 and CDR2: MNHEY and SVGAGI. After removal of 4 bases from V and 5 bases from J, the junction contained 4 bases not matched to a gene. The CDR3 nucleotides are TGTGCCAGCAGTTTGGGACAGGGGATAACTGAAGCTTTCTTT. Translating gives CASSLGQGITEAFF.

This CDR3 is CSVAEGDTIYF. The CDR3 bases are TGCAGCGTGGCCGAAGGGGACACCATATATTTT. V and J are TRBV29-1 and TRBJ1-3; D might be TRBD1 (5 bases). Germline CDR1 is SQVTM and CDR2 is ANQGSEA. There are 11 residues in the CDR3. V gave up 6 bases and J gave up 8 bases, with 11 bases separating them.

The rearrangement links TRBV5-1 to TRBJ1-6; D gene uncertain. V lost 0 bases and J 7 bases, leaving 8 bases between the germline ends. Germline V CDR1 and CDR2: SGHRS, YFSETQ. This CDR3 contains 14 residues. CDR3 loop: CASSLGGWNSPLHF. The CDR3, as DNA: TGCGCCAGCAGCTTGGGAGGGTGGAATTCACCCCTCCACTTT.

The DNA for the CDR3 is TGTGCCAGCAGTTCACTTCTCTCACTAGCGGGGACTGAGCAGTTCTTC. Translating gives CASSSLLSLAGTEQFF. This chain uses TRBV27 with TRBJ2-1, with TRBD2 matching 10 bases. Germline-derived CDR1 and CDR2 are MNHEY and SMNVEV (reference sequence). This CDR3 is 16 amino acids long. V dropped 4 bases and J dropped 9; count of bases not matched to a gene: 12.

V is TRBV5-1 and J is TRBJ1-1, with D uncertain. CDR3 length equals 14 residues. V dropped 0 bases and J dropped 1 base, with 7 bases sitting between them. Germline assignment: CDR1 SGHRS and CDR2 YFSETQ. In nucleotides, the CDR3 is TGCGCCAGCAGCTTGGGTGCTGGGAACACTGAAGCTTTCTTT. Residues: CASSLGAGNTEAFF.

Here the CDR3 DNA reads TGCGCCAGCAGCTTGGAGGGGACCCTTAACTATGGCTACACCTTC. This translates into CASSLEGTLNYGYTF. This chain joins TRBV5-1 and TRBJ1-2, with D possibly matching TRBD1 (5 bases). V gave up 0 bases and J gave up 1 base, with 10 bases separating them. The CDR3 length is 15 residues. CDR1 SGHRS and CDR2 YFSETQ come from the germline V gene.

This clone was picked up a small number of times. V gene TRBV19 combines with J gene TRBJ1-5; 11 bases are shared with TRBD1. Losses at the gene ends were 5 bases for V and 6 bases for J; bases not matched to a gene: 6. The CDR3 runs 15 residues. CDR1 and CDR2 from the germline V gene are LNHDA and SQIVND (reference sequence). In DNA, the CDR3 is TGTGCCAGTAGTGAAGGGACAGGGGGTGGTCAGCCCCAGCATTTT. Protein sequence: CASSEGTGGGQPQHF.

This chain uses TRBV19 with TRBJ2-4; D gene uncertain. CDR1 and CDR2 (germline): LNHDA, SQIVND (reference sequence). This CDR3 is built from 13 residues. Trimming shortened V by 5 bases and J by 5 bases, and 10 bases separated the two germline ends. CDR3 residues: CASSSPGENIQYF. The CDR3 nucleotides are TGTGCCAGTAGTTCTCCCGGAGAAAACATTCAGTACTTC.

This clone occurred a few times. The rearrangement uses TRBV7-2 and TRBJ1-6; a possible D gene is TRBD1 (6 bases). CDR1 and CDR2 (germline): SGHTA, FQGNSA. Trimming shortened V by 1 base and J by 13 bases, and 11 bases separated the two germline ends. The length of the CDR3 is 13 residues. The CDR3 region is CASSLGQEGPLHF. In nucleotides, the CDR3 is TGTGCCAGCAGCTTAGGACAGGAGGGTCCCCTCCACTTT.

This clone appeared once. The V and J genes are TRBV12-3 or TRBV12-4 and TRBJ2-2; D is uncertain. Trimming took off 2 bases at V and 0 bases at J, with 1 base between the two ends. The CDR3 extends over 13 amino acids. CDR3 sequence (DNA): TGTGCCAGCAGTTTAACGAACACCGGGGAGCTGTTTTTT. Amino acids: CASSLTNTGELFF.

The rearrangement links TRBV3-1 (or the pseudogene TRBV3-2) to TRBJ2-7, with 15 bases fitting TRBD2. The germline V gene encodes CDR1 LGHDT and CDR2 YNNKEL (reference sequence). CDR3 size: 17 residues. J gave up 1 base and V 4 bases, and 5 bases lay outside the gene matches. The CDR3, as DNA: TGTGCCAGCAGCCGCGGGACTAGCGGGGGGACTTCCTACGAGCAGTACTTC. This translates into CASSRGTSGGTSYEQYF.

The rearrangement joins TRBV11-1 to TRBJ1-1; D call uncertain. The V end lost 1 base, the J end lost 0 bases, and 6 bases lay between the germline ends. CDR3 length: 14 amino acids. Germline V gives CDR1 SGHAT, CDR2 FQDESV (reference sequence). Written as DNA, the CDR3 is TGTGCCAGCAGCTTAGGGACGCTGAACACTGAAGCTTTCTTT. Its translation: CASSLGTLNTEAFF.

Only one count was recorded for this clone. The chain carries TRBV2 and TRBJ2-3; D is undetermined. The CDR3 covers 10 residues. Deletions cut 10 bases from V and 6 bases from J, with 8 bases between. Germline V gene lookup returns CDR1 SNHLY and CDR2 FYNNEI. The CDR3 protein is CATFGDTQYF. As DNA, the CDR3 is TGTGCCACCTTCGGTGATACGCAGTATTTT.

The table lists this clone with a count of one. The V and J genes are TRBV3-1 (or the pseudogene TRBV3-2) and TRBJ2-5; TRBD2 aligns across 10 bases. Trimming cost V 4 bases and J 5 bases; bases outside gene matches: 10. Germline CDR1 LGHDT, CDR2 YNNKEL (reference sequence). This CDR3 is built from 16 residues. As DNA, the CDR3 is TGTGCCAGCAGCCCCGGGGGGAGCGGGGGGGCGGAGACCCAGTACTTC. It encodes CASSPGGSGGAETQYF.

The J gene is TRBJ2-3, the V gene TRBV7-2; 12 bases map to TRBD2. The CDR3 covers 14 residues. Germline-derived CDR1 and CDR2 are SGHTA and FQGNSA. The trim removed 4 bases at V and 5 bases at J, leaving 1 base unmatched. CDR3 sequence (DNA): TGTGCCAGCAGCTCGGGACTAGCGGGAGATACGCAGTATTTT. Its translation is CASSSGLAGDTQYF.

The V gene is TRBV5-4, the J gene TRBJ1-1; 7 bases fit TRBD1. The J segment lost 4 bases and the V segment lost 0 bases, leaving 6 bases of the junction unmatched. The length of the CDR3 is 15 residues. Germline V gene sequence: CDR1 SGHNT, CDR2 YYREEE (reference sequence). This chain's CDR3 is CASSLVGGAGTEAFF. The CDR3 nucleotides read TGTGCCAGCAGCTTGGTAGGGGGCGCGGGCACTGAAGCTTTCTTT.

The chain is built from TRBV5-4 and TRBJ2-3, with 12 bases fitting TRBD2. The V segment lost 0 bases and the J segment 6 bases; nucleotides outside the gene matches: 11. The germline CDR1 and CDR2 sequences are SGHNT and YYREEE (reference sequence). CDR3 length: 18 amino acids. The CDR3 is CASSLELPSGGAADTQYF. The CDR3 DNA sequence: TGTGCCAGCAGCTTGGAACTTCCTAGCGGGGGGGCAGCGGATACGCAGTATTTT.